The clone carrying this T cell receptor (beta chain) was recorded at least ten times. Its antigen is unknown. Drawing of peripheral blood yielded about 10 milliliters from each donor. The record originates from a study of blood T cells in healthy people across ages. Overall study findings and caveats: Because donor CMV status was unknown, expanded clonotype changes were possibly confounded.

The CDR3 is made up of 14 amino acids. The J segment lost 9 bases and the V segment lost 3 bases, leaving 5 bases of the junction unmatched. CDR1 and CDR2 (germline): SGHTA, FQGNSA. The second PCR ran roughly 6 to 11 cycles with a sample-barcoded 5' primer and J-beta primers. Every molecule of cDNA carried a tag from a template-switch adaptor with 12 random nucleotides. Using its own MiXCR run on the 5' RACE reads, TCRdb lists one record per CDR3 protein. The sample shows 380,000 or so distinct CDR3 sequences, about 52% of them seen only once. The source material was blood. The chain employs TRBV7-2 and TRBJ2-1; TRBD2 aligns across 10 bases. This TCR derives from a man aged 60 to 75 in good health. CDR3 sequence: CASSFKREGSEQFF. The CDR3 DNA reads as TGTGCCAGCAGCTTTAAGCGGGAGGGCAGTGAGCAGTTCTTC.